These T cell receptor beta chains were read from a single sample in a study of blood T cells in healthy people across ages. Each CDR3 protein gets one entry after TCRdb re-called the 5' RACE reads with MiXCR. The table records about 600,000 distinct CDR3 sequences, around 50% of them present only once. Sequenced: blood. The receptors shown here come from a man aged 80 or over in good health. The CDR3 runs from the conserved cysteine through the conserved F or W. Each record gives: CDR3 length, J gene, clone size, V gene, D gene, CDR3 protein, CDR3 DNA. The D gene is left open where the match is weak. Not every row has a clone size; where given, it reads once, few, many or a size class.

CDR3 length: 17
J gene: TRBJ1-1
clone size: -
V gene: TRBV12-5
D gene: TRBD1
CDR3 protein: CASGFLQGNSGNTEAFF
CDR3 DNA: TGTGCTAGTGGTTTTCTACAGGGGAATTCGGGGAACACTGAAGCTTTCTTT

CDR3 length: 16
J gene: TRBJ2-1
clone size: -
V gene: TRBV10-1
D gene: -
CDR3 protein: CASSLVRDSSYNEQFF
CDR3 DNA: TGCGCCAGCAGCCTCGTCAGGGATAGCTCCTACAATGAGCAGTTCTTC

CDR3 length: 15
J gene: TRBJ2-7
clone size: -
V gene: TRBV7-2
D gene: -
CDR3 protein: CASSLEPRSSYEQYF
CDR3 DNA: TGTGCCAGCAGCTTAGAACCACGAAGCTCCTACGAGCAGTACTTC

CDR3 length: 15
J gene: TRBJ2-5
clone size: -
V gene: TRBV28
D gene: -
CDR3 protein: CASSGVRGRWETQYF
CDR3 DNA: TGTGCCAGCAGTGGGGTGCGAGGGAGGTGGGAGACCCAGTACTTC

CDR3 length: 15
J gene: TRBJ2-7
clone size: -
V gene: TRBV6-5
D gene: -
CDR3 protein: CASTPSVGLPYEQYF
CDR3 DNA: TGTGCCAGCACCCCCAGCGTGGGACTCCCCTACGAGCAGTACTTC

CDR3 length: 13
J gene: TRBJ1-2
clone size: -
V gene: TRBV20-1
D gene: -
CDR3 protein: CSARDGGRNGYTF
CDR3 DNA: TGTAGTGCTAGAGACGGGGGGAGGAATGGCTACACCTTC

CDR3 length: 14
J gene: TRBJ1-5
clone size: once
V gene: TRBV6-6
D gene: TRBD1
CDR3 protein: CASLGQDRNQPQHF
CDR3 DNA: TGCGCCAGCCTGGGACAGGACAGGAATCAGCCCCAGCATTTT

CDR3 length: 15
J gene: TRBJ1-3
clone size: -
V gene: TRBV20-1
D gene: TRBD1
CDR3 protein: CSARDSGTAGNTIYF
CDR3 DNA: TGCAGTGCTAGAGATTCGGGGACAGCTGGAAACACCATATATTTT

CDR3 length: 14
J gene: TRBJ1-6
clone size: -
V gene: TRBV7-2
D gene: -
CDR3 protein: CASSIGGENSPLHF
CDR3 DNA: TGTGCCAGCAGCATAGGGGGTGAGAATTCACCCCTCCACTTT

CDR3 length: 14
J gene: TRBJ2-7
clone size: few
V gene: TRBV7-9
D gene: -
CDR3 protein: CASSSETGTYEQYF
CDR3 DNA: TGTGCCAGCAGCTCCGAGACAGGTACCTACGAGCAGTACTTC